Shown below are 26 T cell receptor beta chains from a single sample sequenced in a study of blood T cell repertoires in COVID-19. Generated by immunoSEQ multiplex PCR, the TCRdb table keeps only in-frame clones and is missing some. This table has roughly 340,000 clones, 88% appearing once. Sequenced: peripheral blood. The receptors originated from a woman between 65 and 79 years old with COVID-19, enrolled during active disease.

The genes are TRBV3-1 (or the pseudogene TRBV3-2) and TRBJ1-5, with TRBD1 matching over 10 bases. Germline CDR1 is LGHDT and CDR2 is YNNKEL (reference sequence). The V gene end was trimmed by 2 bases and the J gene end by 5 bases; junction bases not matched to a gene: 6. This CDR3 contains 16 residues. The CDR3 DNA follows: TGTGCCAGCAGCCAAACCAGACAGGGGGCTTATCAGCCCCAGCATTTT. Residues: CASSQTRQGAYQPQHF.

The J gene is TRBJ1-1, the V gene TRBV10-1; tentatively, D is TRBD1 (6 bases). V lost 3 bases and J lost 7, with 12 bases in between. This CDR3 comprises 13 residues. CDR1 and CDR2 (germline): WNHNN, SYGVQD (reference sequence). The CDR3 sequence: CASSDGGAGEAFF. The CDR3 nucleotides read TGCGCCAGCAGTGATGGGGGCGCGGGTGAAGCTTTCTTT.

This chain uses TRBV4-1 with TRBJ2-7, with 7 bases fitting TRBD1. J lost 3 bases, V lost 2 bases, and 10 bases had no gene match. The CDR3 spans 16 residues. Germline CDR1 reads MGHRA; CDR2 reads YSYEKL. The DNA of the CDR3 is TGCGCCAGCAGCCAACAGGGACAGCTTACGATCTACGAGCAGTACTTC. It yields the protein CASSQQGQLTIYEQYF.

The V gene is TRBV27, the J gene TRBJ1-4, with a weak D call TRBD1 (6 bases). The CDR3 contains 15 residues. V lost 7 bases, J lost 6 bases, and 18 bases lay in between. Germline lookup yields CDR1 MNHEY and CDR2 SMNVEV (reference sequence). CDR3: CASKKAGGSYEKLFF. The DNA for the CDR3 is TGTGCCAGCAAAAAAGCGGGGGGCTCCTATGAAAAACTGTTTTTT.

The DNA of the CDR3 is TGTGCCAGCAGCCTGGCGGATGGGAATGAGCAGTTCTTC. Protein sequence: CASSLADGNEQFF. This chain joins TRBV27 and TRBJ2-1; no definite D call. Per the germline V gene, CDR1 is MNHEY and CDR2 is SMNVEV (reference sequence). CDR3 length: 13 amino acids. V was clipped by 6 bases and J by 7 bases, with 13 bases between them.

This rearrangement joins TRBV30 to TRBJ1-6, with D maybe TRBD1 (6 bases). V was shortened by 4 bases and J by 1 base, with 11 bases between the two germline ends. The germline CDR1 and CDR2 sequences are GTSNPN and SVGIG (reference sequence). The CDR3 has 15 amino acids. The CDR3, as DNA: TGTGCCTGGAAAGGGGGAGGGTCCTATAATTCACCCCTCCACTTT. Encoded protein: CAWKGGGSYNSPLHF.

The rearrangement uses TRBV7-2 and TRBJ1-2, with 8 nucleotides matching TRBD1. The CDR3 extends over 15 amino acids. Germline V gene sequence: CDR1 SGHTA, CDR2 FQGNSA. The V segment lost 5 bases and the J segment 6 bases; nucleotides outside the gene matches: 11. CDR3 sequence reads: CASSPQPGGADGYTF. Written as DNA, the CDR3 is TGTGCCAGCAGCCCACAGCCAGGGGGCGCTGATGGCTACACCTTC.

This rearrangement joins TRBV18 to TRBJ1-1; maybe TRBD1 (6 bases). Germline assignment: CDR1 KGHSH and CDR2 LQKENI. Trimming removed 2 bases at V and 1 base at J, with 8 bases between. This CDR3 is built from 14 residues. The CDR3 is CASSPGQQNTEAFF. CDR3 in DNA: TGTGCCAGCTCACCAGGACAGCAGAACACTGAAGCTTTCTTT. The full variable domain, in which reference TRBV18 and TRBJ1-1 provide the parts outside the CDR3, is NAGVMQNPRHLVRRRGQEARLRCSPMKGHSHVYWYRQLPEEGLKFMVYLQKENIIDESGMPKERFSAEFPKEGPSILRIQQVVRGDSAAYFCASSPGQQNTEAFFGQGTRLTVV.

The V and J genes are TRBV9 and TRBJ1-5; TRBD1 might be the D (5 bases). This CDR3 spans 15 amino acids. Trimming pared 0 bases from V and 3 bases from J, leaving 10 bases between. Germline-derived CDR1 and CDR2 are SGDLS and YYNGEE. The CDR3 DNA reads TGTGCCAGCAGCGTAGATGGGACTTACAATCAGCCCCAGCATTTT. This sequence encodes CASSVDGTYNQPQHF.

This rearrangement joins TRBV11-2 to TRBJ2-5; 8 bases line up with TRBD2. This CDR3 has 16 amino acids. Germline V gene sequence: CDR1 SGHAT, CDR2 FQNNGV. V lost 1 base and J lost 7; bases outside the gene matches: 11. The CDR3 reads CASSLGRQAGDLTQYF. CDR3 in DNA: TGTGCCAGCAGCTTAGGTCGGCAAGCGGGGGACCTGACCCAGTACTTC.

CDR3 nucleotides: TGTGCCTATAACCCAGAGGGAAGGGACAATCAGCCCCAGCATTTT. Translated, it gives CAYNPEGRDNQPQHF. V gene TRBV30 combines with J gene TRBJ1-5; D is unclear. CDR3 length: 15 amino acids. The V gene lost 7 bases and the J gene lost 3 bases, with 19 bases spanning the gap. CDR1 GTSNPN and CDR2 SVGIG come from the germline V gene (reference sequence). The variable domain in full, with the rest retrieved from reference TRBV30 and TRBJ1-5, is SQTIHQWPATLVQPVGSPLSLECTVEGTSNPNLYWYRQAAGRGLQLLFYSVGIGQISSEVPQNLSASRPQDRQFILSSKKLLLSDSGFYLCAYNPEGRDNQPQHFGDGTRLSIL.

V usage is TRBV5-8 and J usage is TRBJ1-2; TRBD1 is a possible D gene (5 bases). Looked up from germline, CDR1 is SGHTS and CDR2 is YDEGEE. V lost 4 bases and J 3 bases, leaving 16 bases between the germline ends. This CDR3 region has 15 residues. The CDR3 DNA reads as TGTGCCAGCAGCCCGAGAGTGGGGGGACACTATGGCTACACCTTC. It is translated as CASSPRVGGHYGYTF.

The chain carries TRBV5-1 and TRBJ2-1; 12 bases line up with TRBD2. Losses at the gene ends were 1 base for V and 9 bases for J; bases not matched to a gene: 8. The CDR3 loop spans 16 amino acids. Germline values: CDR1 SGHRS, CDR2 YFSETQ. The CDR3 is CASSLRASGGASEQFF. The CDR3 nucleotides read TGCGCCAGCAGCTTGAGGGCTAGCGGGGGGGCGAGTGAGCAGTTCTTC.

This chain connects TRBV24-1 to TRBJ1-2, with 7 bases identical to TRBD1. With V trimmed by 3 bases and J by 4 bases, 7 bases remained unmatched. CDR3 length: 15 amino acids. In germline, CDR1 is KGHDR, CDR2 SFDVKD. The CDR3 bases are TGTGCCACCAGTGATCCCCAGACAGGGATCTATGGCTACACCTTC. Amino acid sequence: CATSDPQTGIYGYTF.

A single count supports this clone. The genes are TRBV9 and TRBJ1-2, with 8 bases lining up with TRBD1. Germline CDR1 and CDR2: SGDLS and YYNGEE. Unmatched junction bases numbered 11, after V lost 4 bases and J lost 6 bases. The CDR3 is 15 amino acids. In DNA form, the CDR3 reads TGTGCCAGCAGCATCCGGACAGGGAGGATAGATGGCTACACCTTC. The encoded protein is CASSIRTGRIDGYTF.

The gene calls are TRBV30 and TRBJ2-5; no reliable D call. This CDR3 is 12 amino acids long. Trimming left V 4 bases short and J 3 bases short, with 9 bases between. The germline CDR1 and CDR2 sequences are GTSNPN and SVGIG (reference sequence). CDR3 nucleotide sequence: TGTGCCTGGACAGGCCTCAAAGAGACCCAGTACTTC. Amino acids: CAWTGLKETQYF.

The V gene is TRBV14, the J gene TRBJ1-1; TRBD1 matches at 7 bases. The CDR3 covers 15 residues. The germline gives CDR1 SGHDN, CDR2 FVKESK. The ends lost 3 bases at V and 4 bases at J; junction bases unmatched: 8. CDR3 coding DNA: TGTGCCAGCAGCCAGACAGGGTTCAGGGCCACTGAAGCTTTCTTT. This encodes CASSQTGFRATEAFF.

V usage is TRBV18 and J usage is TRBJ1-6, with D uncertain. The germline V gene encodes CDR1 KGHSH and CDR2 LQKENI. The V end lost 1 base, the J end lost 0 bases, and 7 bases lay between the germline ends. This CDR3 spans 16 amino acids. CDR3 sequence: CASSPQGSSYNSPLHF. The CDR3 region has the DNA TGTGCCAGCTCACCACAAGGGAGCTCCTATAATTCACCCCTCCACTTT.

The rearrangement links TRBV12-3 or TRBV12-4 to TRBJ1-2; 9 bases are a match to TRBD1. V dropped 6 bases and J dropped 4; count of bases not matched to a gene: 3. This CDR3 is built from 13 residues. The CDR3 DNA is TGTGCCAGCAGGGGGACAGGGTCCTATGGCTACACCTTC. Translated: CASRGTGSYGYTF.

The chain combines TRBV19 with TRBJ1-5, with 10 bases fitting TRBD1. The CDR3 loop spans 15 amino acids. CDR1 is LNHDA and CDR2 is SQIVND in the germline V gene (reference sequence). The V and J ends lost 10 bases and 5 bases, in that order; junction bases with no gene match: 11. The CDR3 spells CATRSGTGVDQPQHF. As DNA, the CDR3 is TGTGCCACCCGATCCGGGACAGGGGTAGATCAGCCCCAGCATTTT.

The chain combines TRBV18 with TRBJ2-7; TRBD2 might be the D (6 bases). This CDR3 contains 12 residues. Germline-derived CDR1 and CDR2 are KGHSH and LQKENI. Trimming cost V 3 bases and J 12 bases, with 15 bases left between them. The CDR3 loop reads CASSPGGTLLYF. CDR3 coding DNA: TGTGCCAGCTCACCTGGTGGGACTCTGCTGTACTTC.

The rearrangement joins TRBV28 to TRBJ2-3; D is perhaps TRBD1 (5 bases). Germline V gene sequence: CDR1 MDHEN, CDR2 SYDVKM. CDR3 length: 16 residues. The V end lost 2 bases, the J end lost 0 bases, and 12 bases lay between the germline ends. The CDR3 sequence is CASSLVGAGSTDTQYF. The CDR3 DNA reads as TGTGCCAGCAGTTTAGTAGGGGCCGGAAGCACAGATACGCAGTATTTT.

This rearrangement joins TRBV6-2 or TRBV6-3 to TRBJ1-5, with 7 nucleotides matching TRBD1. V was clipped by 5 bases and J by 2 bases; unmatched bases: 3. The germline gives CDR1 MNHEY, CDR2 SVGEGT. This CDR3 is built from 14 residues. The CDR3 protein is CASSTGQGNQPQHF. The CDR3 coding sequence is TGTGCCAGCAGTACCGGACAGGGCAATCAGCCCCAGCATTTT.

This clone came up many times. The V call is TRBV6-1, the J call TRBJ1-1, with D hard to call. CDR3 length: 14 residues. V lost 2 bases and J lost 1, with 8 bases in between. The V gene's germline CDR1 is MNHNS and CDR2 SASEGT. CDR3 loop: CASSELRGNTEAFF. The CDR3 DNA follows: TGTGCCAGCAGTGAACTGCGGGGGAACACTGAAGCTTTCTTT.

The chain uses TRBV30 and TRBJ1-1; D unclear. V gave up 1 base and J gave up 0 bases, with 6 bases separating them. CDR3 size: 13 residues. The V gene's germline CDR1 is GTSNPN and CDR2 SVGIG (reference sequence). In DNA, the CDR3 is TGTGCCTGGAGTGACAGTTTGAACACTGAAGCTTTCTTT. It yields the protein CAWSDSLNTEAFF.

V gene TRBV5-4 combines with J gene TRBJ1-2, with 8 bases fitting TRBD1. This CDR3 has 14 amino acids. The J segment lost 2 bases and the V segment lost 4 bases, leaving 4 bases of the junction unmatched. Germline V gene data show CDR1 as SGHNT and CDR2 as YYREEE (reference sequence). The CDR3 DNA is TGTGCCAGCAGCGCGGGACAGGAAAACTATGGCTACACCTTC. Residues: CASSAGQENYGYTF.